This TCR beta chain was identified during a study of blood T cell repertoires in COVID-19. Libraries were prepared by immunoSEQ multiplex PCR; TCRdb keeps only in-frame clonotypes and omits some of them. The sample includes 250,000 to 300,000 clones, about four fifths of them seen just once. The CDR3 totals 12 residues. The germline CDR1 and CDR2 sequences are MNHEY and SVGAGI. The V gene lost 6 bases and the J gene lost 7 bases, with 11 bases spanning the gap. The chain couples TRBV6-5 to TRBJ2-3; D not certain. This clonotype was sampled from a man older than 75 with acute or convalescent COVID-19. The sequenced sample was peripheral blood. Here the CDR3 DNA reads TGTGCCAGCAGAACGACTGGAAATACGCAGTATTTT. Protein: CASRTTGNTQYF.